The 5 T cell receptor beta chains presented below share a single source sample, sequenced in a study of PD-1 blockade in classical Hodgkin lymphoma. Every patient experienced relapse after autologous stem cell transplantation, and brentuximab vedotin exposure varied. Repertoires were generated with immunoSEQ multiplex PCR, while TCRdb's copy carries only in-frame clones and drops some. The data contain about 22,000 clones, roughly 75% of them singletons. This sample comprised peripheral blood mononuclear cells (PBMCs), obtained before the second cycle of nivolumab. The source is a human donor with classical Hodgkin lymphoma.

This clone appeared once. Here the CDR3 reads CASSPGDRGLGDTIYF. The CDR3 DNA sequence: TGCGCCAGCAGCCCTGGGGACAGGGGGCTAGGGGACACCATATATTTT. This sequence joins TRBV5-1 and TRBJ1-3, with TRBD1 matching over 12 bases. Germline loops: CDR1 SGHRS, CDR2 YFSETQ. Germline trimming cut 4 bases from V and 8 bases from J; bases unmatched to any gene: 10. CDR3 length equals 16 residues. Drawing the rest from reference TRBV5-1 and TRBJ1-3, the complete variable domain is KAGVTQTPRYLIKTRGQQVTLSCSPISGHRSVSWYQQTPGQGLQFLFEYFSETQRNKGNFPGRFSGRQFSNSRSEMNVSTLELGDSALYLCASSPGDRGLGDTIYFGEGSWLTVV.

This clone showed up just a few times. The V call is TRBV7-8, the J call TRBJ1-2; D not certain. Trimming pared 3 bases from V and 6 bases from J, leaving 8 bases between. The CDR3 has 12 amino acids. CDR1 and CDR2 from the germline V gene are SGHVS and FQNEAQ. In DNA form, the CDR3 reads TGTGCCAGCAGCTTGGGCTGGGATGGCTACACCTTC. Translating gives CASSLGWDGYTF. Based on the CDR3 plus reference TRBV7-8 and TRBJ1-2, the full variable domain is GAGVSQSPRYKVAKRGQDVALRCDPISGHVSLFWYQQALGQGPEFLTYFQNEAQLDKSGLPSDRFFAERPEGSVSTLKIQRTQQEDSAVYLCASSLGWDGYTFGSGTRLTVV.

The table lists this clone with a count of one. The V call is TRBV6-5, the J call TRBJ2-2, with 9 bases fitting TRBD1. The ends lost 5 bases at V and 4 bases at J; junction bases unmatched: 5. Looked up from germline, CDR1 is MNHEY and CDR2 is SVGAGI. CDR3 length equals 15 residues. The CDR3: CASSKRQGVTGELFF. The CDR3, as DNA: TGTGCCAGCAGTAAAAGACAGGGGGTCACCGGGGAGCTGTTTTTT.

The V and J genes are TRBV9 and TRBJ1-2; no clear D gene. The CDR3 is 15 amino acids. V lost 0 bases and J 6 bases, leaving 15 bases between the germline ends. The germline gives CDR1 SGDLS, CDR2 YYNGEE. CDR3 DNA sequence: TGTGCCAGCAGCGTAGCCCTAAGGGCGGAGGATGGCTACACCTTC. It is translated as CASSVALRAEDGYTF. The entire variable domain, with the rest obtained from reference TRBV9 and TRBJ1-2, is as follows: DSGVTQTPKHLITATGQRVTLRCSPRSGDLSVYWYQQSLDQGLQFLIQYYNGEERAKGNILERFSAQQFPDLHSELNLSSLELGDSALYFCASSVALRAEDGYTFGSGTRLTVV.

This clone was recorded only once. The chain combines TRBV7-7 with TRBJ2-2; 7 nucleotides line up with TRBD1. This CDR3 spans 13 amino acids. V shed 5 bases, J shed 11 bases, and the junction held 8 bases outside the gene matches. Germline loops: CDR1 SSHAT, CDR2 FNYEAQ (reference sequence). CDR3 amino acids: CASSPTRDSELFF. The CDR3 DNA reads TGTGCCAGCAGCCCCACCCGGGACAGTGAGCTGTTTTTT.